Listed below are T cell receptor beta chains from one sample, sequenced in a study of Ad26.COV2.S vaccination and SARS-CoV-2 variants. The method was immunoSEQ multiplex PCR; TCRdb's version includes in-frame clones alone and lacks a portion of them. Among about 370,000 clones listed, around 85% were seen once. Sequenced material: peripheral blood, taken in a trial of Ad26.COV2.S vaccine versus placebo. These receptors were collected from a person aged 18-60 years who received the Ad26.COV2.S COVID-19 vaccine or a placebo. Each CDR3 is given with its conserved first and last residue. D genes are given only for firm matches. Only part of the rows carry a size: once, few, many, or a class if the clone is expanded.

v_gene: TRBV11-2; abundance: -; j_gene: TRBJ2-3; d_gene: TRBD1; CDR3nt: TGTGCCAGCAGCTACCTACAGGGGGCGCTGACAGATACGCAGTATTTT; CDR3aa: CASSYLQGALTDTQYF
v_gene: TRBV11-3; abundance: once; j_gene: TRBJ2-7; d_gene: TRBD2; CDR3nt: TGTGCCAGCAGCTTAGCCGGGGGGGCCTCCTACGAGCAGTACTTC; CDR3aa: CASSLAGGASYEQYF
v_gene: TRBV5-1; abundance: -; j_gene: TRBJ1-6; d_gene: TRBD1; CDR3nt: TGCGCCAGCAGCTTGGGAGTGACAGGGACCTCACCCCTCCACTTT; CDR3aa: CASSLGVTGTSPLHF
v_gene: TRBV6-5; abundance: -; j_gene: TRBJ2-2; d_gene: TRBD1; CDR3nt: TGTGCCAGCAGTTATTGGACAGGGGTGGTCGGGGAGCTGTTTTTT; CDR3aa: CASSYWTGVVGELFF
v_gene: TRBV9; abundance: -; j_gene: TRBJ1-2; d_gene: -; CDR3nt: TGTGCCAGCAGCGTAGGCGTAGAATGGGGTGGCTACACCTTC; CDR3aa: CASSVGVEWGGYTF
v_gene: TRBV12-3/TRBV12-4; abundance: -; j_gene: TRBJ2-3; d_gene: -; CDR3nt: TGTGCCAGCAGCTATGGCGGGGTCGATACGCAGTATTTT; CDR3aa: CASSYGGVDTQYF
v_gene: TRBV4-1; abundance: -; j_gene: TRBJ1-1; d_gene: -; CDR3nt: TGCGCCAGCAGTCTTCACGGGACATTGAACACTGAAGCTTTCTTT; CDR3aa: CASSLHGTLNTEAFF
v_gene: TRBV5-4; abundance: -; j_gene: TRBJ1-6; d_gene: -; CDR3nt: TGTGCCAGCAGCTTCTCTGGGTCCTATAATTCACCCCTCCACTTT; CDR3aa: CASSFSGSYNSPLHF
v_gene: TRBV30; abundance: -; j_gene: TRBJ1-5; d_gene: -; CDR3nt: TGTGCCTGGTCCCAGGACAGATCAAATCAGCCCCAGCATTTT; CDR3aa: CAWSQDRSNQPQHF
v_gene: TRBV7-2; abundance: -; j_gene: TRBJ2-7; d_gene: -; CDR3nt: TGTGCCAGCAGCTTAGGACAGAACTCCTACGAGCAGTACTTC; CDR3aa: CASSLGQNSYEQYF
v_gene: TRBV2; abundance: -; j_gene: TRBJ2-1; d_gene: -; CDR3nt: TGTGCCAGCAGTAAGACCCTATTAACCTACAATGAGCAGTTCTTC; CDR3aa: CASSKTLLTYNEQFF
v_gene: TRBV11-2; abundance: -; j_gene: TRBJ2-3; d_gene: -; CDR3nt: TGTGCCAGCAGCCCCGGGGTCCTAGGCGGGGGCACAGATACGCAGTATTTT; CDR3aa: CASSPGVLGGGTDTQYF
v_gene: TRBV3-1/TRBV3-2; abundance: -; j_gene: TRBJ2-7; d_gene: -; CDR3nt: TGTGCCAGCAGCCAATGGAGGTCCGGGTTCATACGAGCAGTAAGGCACTTC; CDR3aa: CASSQWRSGFIRAVRHF
v_gene: TRBV6-2/TRBV6-3; abundance: once; j_gene: TRBJ1-1; d_gene: -; CDR3nt: TGTGCCAGCAGTTCAGCGGAGAACACTGAAGCTTTCTTT; CDR3aa: CASSSAENTEAFF
v_gene: TRBV5-1; abundance: -; j_gene: TRBJ1-2; d_gene: -; CDR3nt: TGCGCCAGCAGCCGCTCACAGGGAGCGGATGGCTACACCTTC; CDR3aa: CASSRSQGADGYTF
v_gene: TRBV6-4; abundance: few; j_gene: TRBJ1-2; d_gene: -; CDR3nt: TGTGCCAGCAGTGACTCGATCTTGCGGGGGCCTGGTGGCTACACCTTC; CDR3aa: CASSDSILRGPGGYTF
v_gene: TRBV13; abundance: -; j_gene: TRBJ2-5; d_gene: TRBD2; CDR3nt: TGTGCCAGCAGCCCCTCCCGGGGGGATGAGACCCAGTACTTC; CDR3aa: CASSPSRGDETQYF
v_gene: TRBV4-1; abundance: -; j_gene: TRBJ2-1; d_gene: -; CDR3nt: TGCGCCAGCAGCCAAGATGGTGGCCATGAGCAGTTCTTC; CDR3aa: CASSQDGGHEQFF
v_gene: TRBV5-8; abundance: few; j_gene: TRBJ2-7; d_gene: -; CDR3nt: TGTGCCAGCAGCTTCCGCGACAACCCAGGGCGTGCCTACGAGCAGTACTTC; CDR3aa: CASSFRDNPGRAYEQYF
v_gene: TRBV6-6; abundance: -; j_gene: TRBJ1-5; d_gene: -; CDR3nt: TGTGCCAGCAGTTACGCTCAGGGGAATCAGCCCCAGCATTTT; CDR3aa: CASSYAQGNQPQHF
v_gene: TRBV5-1; abundance: -; j_gene: TRBJ1-1; d_gene: -; CDR3nt: TGCGCCAGCAGCGGAACAGCGGGGAACACTGAAGCTTTCTTT; CDR3aa: CASSGTAGNTEAFF
v_gene: TRBV5-6; abundance: once; j_gene: TRBJ2-5; d_gene: -; CDR3nt: TGTGCCAGCAGCCGGTTGGGGGGCATGTGGGAGACCCAGTACTTC; CDR3aa: CASSRLGGMWETQYF
v_gene: TRBV5-1; abundance: -; j_gene: TRBJ1-2; d_gene: TRBD1; CDR3nt: TGCGCCAGCAGCTTGACAGGGGCCCTTAACTATGGCTACACCTTC; CDR3aa: CASSLTGALNYGYTF
v_gene: TRBV24-1; abundance: -; j_gene: TRBJ2-7; d_gene: -; CDR3nt: TGTGCCACCAGTGATCGCGACGGTTCCTACGAGCAGTACTTC; CDR3aa: CATSDRDGSYEQYF
v_gene: TRBV6-1; abundance: -; j_gene: TRBJ1-6; d_gene: -; CDR3nt: TGTGCCAGCAGTGGACCGGGTGGCAGAATTAATTCACCCCTCCACTTT; CDR3aa: CASSGPGGRINSPLHF
v_gene: TRBV18; abundance: -; j_gene: TRBJ2-3; d_gene: TRBD2; CDR3nt: TGTGCCAGCTCACCACTGACTAGCGGGGGGGGCACAGATACGCAGTATTTT; CDR3aa: CASSPLTSGGGTDTQYF
v_gene: TRBV19; abundance: -; j_gene: TRBJ1-5; d_gene: TRBD1; CDR3nt: TGTGCCAGTAGTACCCTATCAGGGGGTCAGCCCCAGCATTTT; CDR3aa: CASSTLSGGQPQHF
v_gene: TRBV4-3; abundance: -; j_gene: TRBJ2-6; d_gene: -; CDR3nt: TGCGCCAGCAGCCCCGGGGTCTTCTCTGGGGCCAACGTCCTGACTTTC; CDR3aa: CASSPGVFSGANVLTF
v_gene: TRBV11-2; abundance: -; j_gene: TRBJ1-2; d_gene: -; CDR3nt: TGTGCCAGCAGCTTCGGGGGTGCCCCGGGTAGCTACACCTTC; CDR3aa: CASSFGGAPGSYTF
v_gene: TRBV4-3; abundance: -; j_gene: TRBJ1-1; d_gene: -; CDR3nt: TGCGCCAGCAGCCCCCACAGGGAAAGGGGCACTGAAGCTTTCTTT; CDR3aa: CASSPHRERGTEAFF
v_gene: TRBV7-2; abundance: -; j_gene: TRBJ2-7; d_gene: TRBD2; CDR3nt: TGTGCCAGCAGCTCCGGACCTAGCGGGGCCCACGAGCAGTACTTC; CDR3aa: CASSSGPSGAHEQYF
v_gene: TRBV5-6; abundance: -; j_gene: TRBJ2-2; d_gene: -; CDR3nt: TGTGCCAGCAGCCTACTCGGGACTCTCACCGGGGAGCTGTTTTTT; CDR3aa: CASSLLGTLTGELFF
v_gene: TRBV6-6; abundance: -; j_gene: TRBJ1-1; d_gene: -; CDR3nt: TGTGCCAGCAGTTACGTCGGCGCGATGAACACTGAAGCTTTCTTT; CDR3aa: CASSYVGAMNTEAFF
v_gene: TRBV5-1; abundance: -; j_gene: TRBJ2-3; d_gene: TRBD1; CDR3nt: TGCGCCACCCTAGGACAGGTACTCGATACGCAGTATTTT; CDR3aa: CATLGQVLDTQYF
v_gene: TRBV7-8; abundance: -; j_gene: TRBJ2-3; d_gene: -; CDR3nt: TGTGCCAGCAGCTTAGTTCTTGGCGGGGTGGATCCGTATTTT; CDR3aa: CASSLVLGGVDPYF
v_gene: TRBV5-1; abundance: few; j_gene: TRBJ1-6; d_gene: -; CDR3nt: TGCGCCAGCAGCTTGGGGACAGCTTTCAATTCACCCCTCCACTTT; CDR3aa: CASSLGTAFNSPLHF
v_gene: TRBV28; abundance: -; j_gene: TRBJ1-1; d_gene: -; CDR3nt: TGTGCCATAAAAGCAGTCACACAGGGAAAGGTGAACACTGAAGCTTTCTTT; CDR3aa: CAIKAVTQGKVNTEAFF
v_gene: TRBV20-1; abundance: -; j_gene: TRBJ1-2; d_gene: -; CDR3nt: TGCAGTGCTAGTTCAGGGGCCCAAGGCTACACCTTC; CDR3aa: CSASSGAQGYTF
v_gene: TRBV6-6; abundance: -; j_gene: TRBJ1-1; d_gene: -; CDR3nt: TGTGCCAGCAGGCAAACATGGGCGTCCAACACTGAAGCTTTCTTT; CDR3aa: CASRQTWASNTEAFF
v_gene: TRBV28; abundance: -; j_gene: TRBJ1-4; d_gene: TRBD1; CDR3nt: TGTGCCAGCAGCCTAGATACAGGGGGCTTCGCAACTAATGAAAAACTGTTTTTT; CDR3aa: CASSLDTGGFATNEKLFF
v_gene: TRBV7-9; abundance: -; j_gene: TRBJ2-2; d_gene: -; CDR3nt: TGTGCCAGCAGCTTAGTCCCGGGGTTAGGGACCGGGGAGCTGTTTTTT; CDR3aa: CASSLVPGLGTGELFF